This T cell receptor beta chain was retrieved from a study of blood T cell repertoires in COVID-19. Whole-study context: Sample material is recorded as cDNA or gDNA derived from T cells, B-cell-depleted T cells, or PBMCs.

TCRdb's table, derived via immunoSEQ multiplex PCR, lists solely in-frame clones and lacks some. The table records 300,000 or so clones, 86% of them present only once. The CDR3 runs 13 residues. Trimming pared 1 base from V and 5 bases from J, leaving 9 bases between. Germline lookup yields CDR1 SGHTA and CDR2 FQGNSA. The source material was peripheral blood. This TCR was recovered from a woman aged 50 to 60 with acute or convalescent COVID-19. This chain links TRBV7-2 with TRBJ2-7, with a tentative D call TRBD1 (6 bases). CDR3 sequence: CASSLGQDDEQYF. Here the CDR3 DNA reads TGTGCCAGCAGCTTAGGACAGGACGACGAGCAGTACTTC.